This T cell receptor (beta chain) is from a study of T cells in Graves' hyperthyroidism and ophthalmopathy. Study-wide points: Ophthalmopathy could be told apart from stable hyperthyroidism with a 13 V-J model.

This clonotype was observed many times. What it recognizes is unknown. The CDR3 has 16 amino acids. The V segment lost 1 base and the J segment 6 bases; nucleotides outside the gene matches: 9. Germline loops: CDR1 KGHSH, CDR2 LQKENI. Amplification targeted TCR beta CDR3 regions from RNA transcripts. HTBI primers were employed in a first-round RT-PCR of the TCR CDR3. One entry per CDR3 protein results from TCRdb running MiXCR on the multiplex PCR reads. This sample has about 560,000 distinct CDR3 sequences, with around 17% found just once. Diagnostic decisions used clinical symptoms, serum thyroxine and TRAb, thyroid ultrasound and orbital computed tomography.

This receptor was obtained from a woman younger than 35 with Graves' hyperthyroidism. Sequencing was carried out using blood. The rearrangement links TRBV18 to TRBJ2-1, with 7 bases aligning to TRBD2. CDR3 DNA: TGTGCCAGCTCACCACGGGACTATGCGGGCCGCAATGAGCAGTTCTTC. Amino acids: CASSPRDYAGRNEQFF.